What follows are 31 T cell receptor beta chains derived from one specimen sequenced in a study of cytomegalovirus exposure and HLA in healthy donors. Profiled with immunoSEQ multiplex PCR; TCRdb holds only in-frame clones, not every one. The sample holds 150,000 to 200,000 clones, approximately 86% seen once. Source material: PBMCs. These receptors were collected from a woman under 30 in good health and CMV-seronegative.

The J gene is TRBJ2-7, the V gene TRBV5-4; 9 bases agree with TRBD2. The CDR3 loop spans 16 amino acids. J lost 1 base, V lost 4 bases, and 9 bases had no gene match. Germline CDR1 SGHNT, CDR2 YYREEE (reference sequence). The DNA of the CDR3 is TGTGCCAGCAGCCCCGGGGGCGGGAGGGCATCCTACGAGCAGTACTTC. It encodes CASSPGGGRASYEQYF. Combining the CDR3 with reference TRBV5-4 and TRBJ2-7 gives the whole variable domain ETGVTQSPTHLIKTRGQQVTLRCSSQSGHNTVSWYQQALGQGPQFIFQYYREEENGRGNFPPRFSGLQFPNYSSELNVNALELDDSALYLCASSPGGGRASYEQYFGPGTRLTVT.

The gene calls are TRBV6-1 and TRBJ1-2, with a possible D match to TRBD1 (6 bases). The V end was cut by 3 bases, the J end by 4 bases, with 9 bases between. The length of the CDR3 is 13 residues. The germline V gene has CDR1 MNHNS and CDR2 SASEGT. The CDR3 DNA reads as TGTGCCAGCAGTGAGGGGGCAGGCTATGGCTACACCTTC. It specifies CASSEGAGYGYTF.

The chain couples TRBV5-1 to TRBJ2-3; perhaps TRBD1 as D (6 bases). The CDR3 length is 15 residues. CDR1 SGHRS and CDR2 YFSETQ come from the germline V gene. The ends were cut back, 6 bases at V and 2 bases at J, with 16 bases in the middle. The CDR3 sequence: CASTQGHSYTDTQYF. CDR3 bases: TGCGCCAGCACCCAGGGACATAGCTACACAGATACGCAGTATTTT.

This chain links TRBV30 with TRBJ1-2; no clear D. The CDR3 is made up of 12 amino acids. The ends were cut back, 4 bases at V and 4 bases at J, with 10 bases in the middle. In germline, CDR1 is GTSNPN, CDR2 SVGIG (reference sequence). The CDR3 DNA reads TGTGCCTGGAAGAGGGAGGGCTATGGCTACACCTTC. Protein product: CAWKREGYGYTF.

A few counts support this clone. The V gene is TRBV6-6, the J gene TRBJ1-6; D ambiguous. CDR3 length: 13 residues. Between the trimmed V and J ends, which lost 6 bases and 6 bases, there was a span of 9 bases. The germline V gene has CDR1 MNHNY and CDR2 SVGAGI (reference sequence). The CDR3, as DNA: TGTGCCAGCAGGGAGACTCTTAATTCACCCCTCCACTTT. Amino acid sequence: CASRETLNSPLHF.

This clone occurred once. The chain is built from TRBV15 and TRBJ2-1, with a possible D match to TRBD1 (5 bases). This CDR3 region has 15 residues. V gave up 2 bases and J gave up 7 bases, with 15 bases separating them. Germline assignment: CDR1 LNHNV and CDR2 YYDKDF (reference sequence). The CDR3 here is CATSRSTGVDNEQFF. In DNA, the CDR3 is TGTGCCACCAGCAGATCAACAGGTGTGGATAATGAGCAGTTCTTC.

The chain combines TRBV19 with TRBJ2-7, with 9 positions matching TRBD1. Per germline, CDR1 LNHDA and CDR2 SQIVND (reference sequence). The CDR3 totals 16 residues. After removal of 6 bases from V and 3 bases from J, the junction contained 12 bases not matched to a gene. The CDR3 DNA reads as TGTGCCAGTAGCCAAACCACAGGGGGCCCATTCTACGAGCAGTACTTC. Translating it yields CASSQTTGGPFYEQYF.

The chain joins TRBV5-1 to TRBJ1-5, with TRBD1 matching 10 bases. This CDR3 has 15 amino acids. V was clipped by 4 bases and J by 6 bases; unmatched bases: 7. Germline V gene lookup returns CDR1 SGHRS and CDR2 YFSETQ. The CDR3 protein is CASSGGTGEGQPQHF. The CDR3 DNA follows: TGCGCCAGCAGCGGAGGGACAGGGGAAGGTCAGCCCCAGCATTTT.

The J gene is TRBJ2-7, the V gene TRBV7-2; D gene unclear. The germline CDR1 and CDR2 sequences are SGHTA and FQGNSA. The ends were cut back, 5 bases at V and 1 base at J, with 6 bases in the middle. This CDR3 comprises 12 residues. CDR3 coding DNA: TGTGCCAGCAGCCCTACTTCCTACGAGCAGTACTTC. It yields the protein CASSPTSYEQYF. The full variable domain, its missing parts supplied by reference TRBV7-2 and TRBJ2-7, is GAGVSQSPSNKVTEKGKDVELRCDPISGHTALYWYRQSLGQGLEFLIYFQGNSAPDKSGLPSDRFSAERTGGSVSTLTIQRTQQEDSAVYLCASSPTSYEQYFGPGTRLTVT.

The chain combines TRBV6-5 with TRBJ1-1, with unresolved D. The CDR3 covers 14 residues. In germline, CDR1 is MNHEY, CDR2 SVGAGI. V lost 6 bases and J 4 bases, leaving 15 bases between the germline ends. The CDR3 DNA is TGTGCCAGCAGCCGACTGCTCAGTGGCACTGAAGCTTTCTTT. Its translation: CASSRLLSGTEAFF.

V and J are TRBV18 and TRBJ1-2; TRBD1 agrees at 7 bases. From germline, CDR1 is KGHSH and CDR2 LQKENI. The J segment lost 3 bases and the V segment lost 3 bases, leaving 4 bases of the junction unmatched. CDR3 size: 14 residues. CDR3 loop: CASSPSGTDYGYTF. The CDR3 region has the DNA TGTGCCAGCTCACCTTCCGGGACAGACTATGGCTACACCTTC.

The V and J genes are TRBV14 and TRBJ1-2; 8 bases fit TRBD1. The germline CDR1 and CDR2 sequences are SGHDN and FVKESK. The CDR3 is 14 residues long. Trimming at V came to 1 base and at J to 4 bases, leaving 2 bases not matched to a gene. The CDR3 sequence: CASSQGQGPYGYTF. The CDR3 DNA is TGTGCCAGCAGCCAAGGACAGGGGCCCTATGGCTACACCTTC.

This clone was seen only a few times. J is TRBJ1-4 and V is TRBV4-1, with D hard to call. Looked up from germline, CDR1 is MGHRA and CDR2 is YSYEKL. The CDR3 length is 17 residues. Trimming removed 1 base at V and 2 bases at J, with 14 bases between. CDR3 residues: CASSQVRQSATNEKLFF. CDR3 DNA sequence: TGCGCCAGCAGCCAAGTGCGGCAGTCAGCGACTAATGAAAAACTGTTTTTT.

The gene calls are TRBV6-5 and TRBJ1-2, with TRBD1 identical over 8 bases. The CDR3 has 14 amino acids. Unmatched junction bases numbered 10, after V lost 5 bases and J lost 8 bases. Germline V gene data show CDR1 as MNHEY and CDR2 as SVGAGI. Here the CDR3 reads CASSRPTGASGYTF. Here the CDR3 DNA reads TGTGCCAGCAGTCGGCCGACAGGGGCGTCGGGCTACACCTTC.

The CDR3 DNA is TGTGCCAGCTCACCACCAAGAGGTCAGCCCCAGCATTTT. Its translation: CASSPPRGQPQHF. The genes are TRBV18 and TRBJ1-5, with no clear D. This CDR3 comprises 13 residues. Germline CDR1 is KGHSH and CDR2 is LQKENI. V was cut by 0 bases and J by 6 bases, with 6 bases left in between.

V is TRBV4-3 and J is TRBJ2-7; D may be TRBD2 (6 bases). Germline assignment: CDR1 LGHNA and CDR2 YSLEER. V lost 0 bases, J lost 6 bases, and 12 bases lay in between. There are 14 residues in the CDR3. The CDR3 loop reads CASSQDGTLGEQYF. CDR3 bases: TGCGCCAGCAGCCAAGACGGGACTTTGGGCGAGCAGTACTTC.

The chain links TRBV5-6 to TRBJ1-1, with 7 bases identical to TRBD1. The CDR3 spans 14 residues. V trimming: 3 bases; J trimming: 1 base; junction bases outside the gene matches: 3. The germline gives CDR1 SGHDT, CDR2 YYEEEE. The CDR3 spells CASSWDRANTEAFF. Here the CDR3 DNA reads TGTGCCAGCAGCTGGGACAGAGCGAACACTGAAGCTTTCTTT.

The chain recombines TRBV6-5 with TRBJ1-1; the D gene is possibly TRBD1 (5 bases). This CDR3 comprises 15 residues. Trimming left V 2 bases short and J 11 bases short, with 21 bases between. Germline assignment: CDR1 MNHEY and CDR2 SVGAGI. The DNA of the CDR3 is TGTGCCAGCAGTTACCGGGGGTCCCCCTCTAACCGGGCTTTCTTT. Translated: CASSYRGSPSNRAFF.

This CDR3 reads CASSSSGRSYEQYF. DNA of the CDR3: TGTGCCAGCAGTTCTAGCGGGAGGTCCTACGAGCAGTACTTC. V is TRBV11-3 and J is TRBJ2-7; TRBD2 aligns across 11 bases. The CDR3 spans 14 residues. In germline, CDR1 is SGHNT, CDR2 YENEEA. Trimming cost V 6 bases and J 1 base; bases outside gene matches: 2.

Note on this clone: Relative to the germline gene, one junction end is altered; a read error may explain this. The chain uses TRBV27 and TRBJ1-2, with D possibly matching TRBD1 (6 bases). Germline lookup yields CDR1 MNHEY and CDR2 SMNVEV (reference sequence). The CDR3 runs 13 residues. Written as DNA, the CDR3 is TGTGCCAGCAGTCTCGACAGGTCTCCGAACATGCTCTTC. Protein sequence: CASSLDRSPNMLF.

The rearrangement joins TRBV11-1 to TRBJ1-2; unclear D gene. From germline, CDR1 is SGHAT and CDR2 FQDESV (reference sequence). V lost 8 bases and J 0 bases, leaving 7 bases between the germline ends. This CDR3 contains 12 residues. The CDR3 bases are TGTGCCAGCTCCCGGGCTAACTATGGCTACACCTTC. The encoded protein is CASSRANYGYTF. The full variable domain, in which reference TRBV11-1 and TRBJ1-2 provide the parts outside the CDR3, is EAEVAQSPRYKITEKSQAVAFWCDPISGHATLYWYRQILGQGPELLVQFQDESVVDDSQLPKDRFSAERLKGVDSTLKIQPAELGDSAMYLCASSRANYGYTFGSGTRLTVV.

The rearrangement links TRBV28 to TRBJ2-1; D is undetermined. Germline loops: CDR1 MDHEN, CDR2 SYDVKM. This CDR3 is built from 11 residues. V was shortened by 7 bases and J by 4 bases, with 5 bases between the two germline ends. For the CDR3, the DNA is TGTGCCAGCATCTTTTACAATGAGCAGTTCTTC. Residues: CASIFYNEQFF.

The V gene is TRBV7-2, the J gene TRBJ2-7; TRBD1 matches 9 bases. The J segment lost 12 bases and the V segment lost 1 base, leaving 13 bases of the junction unmatched. The CDR3 consists of 15 residues. Germline-derived CDR1 and CDR2 are SGHTA and FQGNSA. CDR3 residues: CASSLGPDRGQRRYF. The DNA of the CDR3 is TGTGCCAGCAGCTTAGGGCCGGACAGGGGTCAGCGGCGGTACTTC.

V gene TRBV7-2 combines with J gene TRBJ1-2; D not resolved. This CDR3 has 15 amino acids. Per germline, CDR1 SGHTA and CDR2 FQGNSA. With 3 bases removed from V and 0 bases from J, the gap between germline ends came to 11 bases. CDR3 protein: CASSFLGGPNYGYTF. The DNA of the CDR3 is TGTGCCAGCAGCTTTCTTGGAGGTCCTAACTATGGCTACACCTTC.

This clone was recorded a few times. The rearrangement links TRBV7-9 to TRBJ2-7; weak D call: TRBD1 (6 bases). The CDR3 loop spans 16 amino acids. CDR1 SEHNR and CDR2 FQNEAQ come from the germline V gene (reference sequence). V was pared by 2 bases and J by 0 bases, with 14 bases between. This CDR3 reads CASSLLPWTASYEQYF. DNA for the CDR3: TGTGCCAGCAGCTTACTGCCCTGGACAGCCTCCTACGAGCAGTACTTC.

The rearrangement links TRBV28 to TRBJ2-7; 9 bases are a match to TRBD1. The CDR3 has 14 residues. Germline-derived CDR1 and CDR2 are MDHEN and SYDVKM. V was clipped by 3 bases and J by 5 bases; unmatched bases: 5. CDR3 in amino acids: CASSFGGQGNEQYF. As DNA, the CDR3 is TGTGCCAGCAGTTTCGGGGGACAGGGTAACGAGCAGTACTTC. The full variable domain, its missing parts supplied by reference TRBV28 and TRBJ2-7, is DVKVTQSSRYLVKRTGEKVFLECVQDMDHENMFWYRQDPGLGLRLIYFSYDVKMKEKGDIPEGYSVSREKKERFSLILESASTNQTSMYLCASSFGGQGNEQYFGPGTRLTVT.

The chain's CDR3 is CASRQVRLSGNTIYF. CDR3 bases: TGTGCCAGCAGACAGGTCCGTCTCTCTGGAAACACCATATATTTT. V is TRBV11-3 and J is TRBJ1-3; TRBD1 might be the D (5 bases). The CDR3 contains 15 residues. Germline V gene lookup returns CDR1 SGHNT and CDR2 YENEEA. The V and J ends lost 6 bases and 0 bases respectively, with 12 bases between them.

This chain connects TRBV5-4 to TRBJ2-5, with D perhaps TRBD1 (6 bases). Between the trimmed V and J ends, which lost 0 bases and 4 bases, there was a span of 10 bases. This CDR3 has 14 residues. Germline CDR1 is SGHNT and CDR2 is YYREEE (reference sequence). The CDR3 here is CASSLAGRGETQYF. In DNA, the CDR3 is TGTGCCAGCAGCTTGGCGGGCAGGGGAGAGACCCAGTACTTC.

V gene TRBV28 combines with J gene TRBJ2-7; 8 bases match TRBD1. The CDR3 totals 14 residues. The V gene's germline CDR1 is MDHEN and CDR2 SYDVKM. The trim removed 5 bases at V and 9 bases at J, leaving 12 bases unmatched. CDR3 protein: CASSLPRTGQGQYF. The DNA for the CDR3 is TGTGCCAGCAGTCTCCCCCGGACAGGGCAAGGGCAGTACTTC.

The chain joins TRBV5-1 to TRBJ2-1; D ambiguous. Germline V gene lookup returns CDR1 SGHRS and CDR2 YFSETQ. The V and J ends lost 4 bases and 10 bases respectively, with 12 bases between them. The CDR3 contains 12 residues. The DNA of the CDR3 is TGCGCCAGCAGCCCCCCGGCCGGGGAGCAGTTCTTC. Its protein is CASSPPAGEQFF.

This sequence joins TRBV5-4 and TRBJ2-3; the match to TRBD2 covers 13 bases. Germline V gene lookup returns CDR1 SGHNT and CDR2 YYREEE (reference sequence). V was clipped by 9 bases and J by 4 bases; unmatched bases: 5. This CDR3 is 14 amino acids long. The CDR3 region has the DNA TGTGCCACACTAGCGGGGGGGCCCCCAGATACGCAGTATTTT. It codes for CATLAGGPPDTQYF.